A selection of T cell receptor beta chains follows, all from one sample in a study of control samples from healthy donors and cancer patients. The method was immunoSEQ multiplex PCR; TCRdb's version includes in-frame clones alone and lacks a portion of them. The profile shows fewer than 95,000 clones, roughly 86% of them singletons. Sequenced input: blood. These receptor sequences come from a man aged 30 to 39 in good health. Both conserved end residues are part of each CDR3. The D gene is left open where the match is weak. Clone size is stated in some rows and not others, as once, few, many or a class when expanded.

CDR3	DNA	D	J	V	size
CASSLNREDTQYF	TGCGCCAGCAGCTTGAACCGAGAAGATACGCAGTATTTT	-	TRBJ2-3	TRBV5-1	-
CASSPPGQGVEKLFF	TGTGCCAGCTCACCCCCGGGACAGGGGGTTGAAAAACTGTTTTTT	TRBD1	TRBJ1-4	TRBV18	-
CASSPNGETYGYTF	TGTGCCAGCTCACCTAACGGGGAAACCTATGGCTACACCTTC	-	TRBJ1-2	TRBV18	-
CAISDRTTNTEAFF	TGTGCCATCAGTGACAGGACGACGAACACTGAAGCTTTCTTT	-	TRBJ1-1	TRBV10-3	once
CASSRTRAPRSRSSHEKLFF	TGTGCCAGCAGCCGGACCAGGGCCCCCCGTTCCAGGTCATCCCATGAAAAACTGTTTTTT	-	TRBJ1-4	TRBV28	-
CASSVVGGEQYF	TGTGCCAGCAGCGTAGTTGGGGGCGAGCAGTACTTC	-	TRBJ2-7	TRBV9	-
CASQGPNNEQFF	TGTGCCAGCCAGGGCCCCAACAATGAGCAGTTCTTC	-	TRBJ2-1	TRBV12-3/TRBV12-4	-
CATSDLAGGDTGELFF	TGTGCCACCAGTGATTTGGCAGGGGGGGACACCGGGGAGCTGTTTTTT	-	TRBJ2-2	TRBV24-1	few
CASSIRGLSGANVLTF	TGTGCCAGTAGTATCAGGGGACTTTCTGGGGCCAACGTCCTGACTTTC	-	TRBJ2-6	TRBV19	few
CASRGQGVSYGYTF	TGTGCCAGCAGGGGGCAGGGAGTAAGCTATGGCTACACCTTC	-	TRBJ1-2	TRBV2	-
CASSLVTGQGSGEQFF	TGTGCCAGCAGCTTGGTAACGGGACAGGGATCGGGTGAGCAGTTCTTC	TRBD1	TRBJ2-1	TRBV7-9	-
CASSESPGSGYTF	TGTGCCAGCAGTGAATCCCCTGGATCCGGCTACACCTTC	-	TRBJ1-2	TRBV2	once
CATSDPDRGEYNEQFF	TGTGCCACCAGTGACCCGGACAGGGGGGAATACAATGAGCAGTTCTTC	TRBD1	TRBJ2-1	TRBV24-1	-
CASSHQLTSDTQYF	TGTGCCAGCAGCCACCAGCTGACTTCAGATACGCAGTATTTT	-	TRBJ2-3	TRBV6-2/TRBV6-3	-
CASSLAPGNGYTF	TGCGCCAGCAGCTTGGCGCCCGGCAATGGCTACACCTTC	-	TRBJ1-2	TRBV5-1	-
CASSPVGTAGTTNTQYF	TGTGCCAGCTCACCAGTGGGCACGGCGGGGACCACGAATACGCAGTATTTT	-	TRBJ2-3	TRBV18	-
CASSLGPVEAFF	TGTGCCAGCAGCTTGGGTCCAGTTGAAGCTTTCTTT	-	TRBJ1-1	TRBV5-6	-
CASSEWMSTDTQYF	TGTGCCAGCAGTGAGTGGATGAGCACAGATACGCAGTATTTT	-	TRBJ2-3	TRBV2	-
CASSKDVPAGLLNQPQHF	TGTGCCAGCAGCAAAGACGTTCCTGCCGGGCTCCTGAATCAGCCCCAGCATTTT	-	TRBJ1-5	TRBV21-1	-
CAWGKGLASETQYF	TGTGCCTGGGGGAAGGGACTAGCTTCGGAGACCCAGTACTTC	TRBD2	TRBJ2-5	TRBV30	-
CATSDGARSGNTIYF	TGTGCCACCAGTGATGGGGCGCGCTCTGGAAACACCATATATTTT	-	TRBJ1-3	TRBV24-1	-
CATSDTRGRNQPQHF	TGTGCCACCAGTGATACGCGTGGGAGGAATCAGCCCCAGCATTTT	-	TRBJ1-5	TRBV24-1	-
CASSISEGAITKQFF	TGTGCCAGTAGTATAAGTGAGGGGGCTATCACAAAGCAGTTCTTC	TRBD1	TRBJ2-1	TRBV19	-
CASSDGRGLTETQYF	TGCGCCAGCAGTGATGGCAGGGGGCTCACAGAGACCCAGTACTTC	TRBD1	TRBJ2-5	TRBV10-1	-
CASSPTPATGGETQYF	TGTGCCAGCAGTCCAACCCCCGCGACAGGGGGAGAGACCCAGTACTTC	TRBD1	TRBJ2-5	TRBV28	-
CASSFWGSGQFF	TGTGCCAGCAGTTTCTGGGGCTCGGGGCAGTTCTTC	-	TRBJ2-1	TRBV27	-
CASTLQGASDTQYF	TGTGCCAGCACCTTACAGGGGGCCTCAGATACGCAGTATTTT	TRBD1	TRBJ2-3	TRBV7-2	-
CASSLVPGGRNTIYF	TGTGCCAGCAGCTTAGTCCCAGGGGGCAGAAACACCATATATTTT	TRBD1	TRBJ1-3	TRBV11-2	-
CASSSKGARGNTIYF	TGTGCCAGCAGCTCAAAGGGGGCGCGAGGAAACACCATATATTTT	TRBD1	TRBJ1-3	TRBV5-4	-
CASSLDGRVETQYF	TGTGCCAGCAGCTTAGACGGGAGGGTGGAGACCCAGTACTTC	TRBD2	TRBJ2-5	TRBV11-3	-
CASSPGGANYGYTF	TGTGCCAGCAGTCCTGGTGGGGCCAACTATGGCTACACCTTC	-	TRBJ1-2	TRBV27	-
CASSLAIAGGPREQFF	TGCGCCAGCAGCTTGGCGATAGCGGGGGGGCCACGTGAGCAGTTCTTC	TRBD2	TRBJ2-1	TRBV5-1	-
CASSLGPGPNEKLFF	TGCGCCAGCAGCTTGGGGCCAGGGCCTAATGAAAAACTGTTTTTT	-	TRBJ1-4	TRBV5-1	-
CATGGQGNSPLHF	TGTGCCACCGGGGGACAGGGGAATTCACCCCTCCACTTT	TRBD1	TRBJ1-6	TRBV6-5	-
CASSVGGVDEKLFF	TGTGCCAGCAGCGTAGGGGGCGTTGATGAAAAACTGTTTTTT	-	TRBJ1-4	TRBV9	-
CASSSSGAAWETQYF	TGTGCCAGCAGCTCTAGCGGGGCGGCTTGGGAGACCCAGTACTTC	TRBD2	TRBJ2-5	TRBV2	-
CASSQHSGGPSYNEQFF	TGCGCCAGCAGCCAACATAGCGGGGGCCCCTCCTACAATGAGCAGTTCTTC	TRBD2	TRBJ2-1	TRBV4-1	-
CASSERTAIGPDTQYF	TGTGCCAGCAGTGAAAGGACAGCCATCGGTCCAGATACGCAGTATTTT	-	TRBJ2-3	TRBV25-1	-
CASSWESRPPQHF	TGTGCCAGCAGTTGGGAAAGCAGGCCGCCCCAGCATTTT	-	TRBJ1-5	TRBV6-9	-
CASSGGQSQETQYF	TGTGCCAGCAGTGGGGGACAATCCCAAGAGACCCAGTACTTC	-	TRBJ2-5	TRBV25-1	-
CASRLDRLGTQYF	TGTGCCAGCAGACTGGACAGATTGGGGACCCAGTACTTC	-	TRBJ2-5	TRBV27	-
CASNGAKAWEKLFF	TGTGCCAGCAACGGGGCCAAGGCGTGGGAAAAACTGTTTTTT	-	TRBJ1-4	TRBV7-9	-
CASSPLSGAMNTEAFF	TGTGCCAGTAGCCCTCTTTCGGGGGCGATGAACACTGAAGCTTTCTTT	-	TRBJ1-1	TRBV19	-
CASSLLQGARTEAFF	TGCGCCAGCAGCTTGTTACAGGGGGCGCGGACTGAAGCTTTCTTT	TRBD1	TRBJ1-1	TRBV5-1	-
CASSGGGTEAFF	TGTGCCAGCAGTGGAGGGGGCACTGAAGCTTTCTTT	-	TRBJ1-1	TRBV2	-
CASSLGTGLNQPQHF	TGTGCCAGCAGCTTGGGAACAGGCCTCAATCAGCCCCAGCATTTT	-	TRBJ1-5	TRBV5-6	-
CASSWDRAYGYTF	TGTGCCAGCAGCTGGGACAGGGCTTATGGCTACACCTTC	TRBD1	TRBJ1-2	TRBV5-4	-
CASRARGGAHNEQFF	TGTGCCAGCAGAGCTCGCGGGGGGGCCCACAATGAGCAGTTCTTC	TRBD2	TRBJ2-1	TRBV6-5	-
CASTKGTYTEAFF	TGTGCCAGCACAAAGGGCACATACACTGAAGCTTTCTTT	-	TRBJ1-1	TRBV7-8	-